This TCR beta chain was found in a study of CD8 T cells in ankylosing spondylitis. CDR1 is SNHLY and CDR2 is FYNNEI in the germline V gene. The CDR3 has 18 amino acids. Making the TCR beta libraries involved quantitative 5'-RACE with molecular barcodes. TCRdb re-called the 5' RACE reads through MiXCR, storing one row per CDR3 protein. Of roughly 150,000 distinct CDR3 sequences in the sample, about 6.7% were seen once. This clonotype was recorded a few times. The chain links TRBV2 to TRBJ1-2, with D uncertain. The sequence came from a female donor with ankylosing spondylitis or in good health (not recorded which). The specimen was blood, either unsorted or a sorted T cell fraction (not recorded which). CDR3 region: CTCSLSGSPRSYHYGYTF. The DNA for the CDR3 is TGTACCTGCAGTTTGAGTGGGTCGCCCCGATCTTACCACTATGGCTACACCTTC.